The rows below give T cell receptor beta chains drawn from one sample of a study of OX40 agonist ivuxolimab in advanced cancers. Measured with immunoSEQ multiplex PCR; TCRdb has only the in-frame clones, and not every one. Of around 56,000 clones in the sample, over 75% were seen once. The starting material was CD4+ or CD8+ T cells sorted from blood, obtained in a trial of the OX40 agonist ivuxolimab. These TCRs come from an adult with an advanced solid tumor such as melanoma, head and neck, liver or kidney cancer. The CDR3 runs from the conserved cysteine through the conserved F or W. Each record gives: D gene, J gene, V gene, clone size, CDR3 DNA, CDR3 protein. A D gene is named only where the DNA matches it firmly. Expanded clones get a size class; other rows say once, few or many, or leave the size out.

TRBD1,TRBJ2-1,TRBV2,.,TGTGCCAGCAGCAACCTGGACAGGGCGGCTTACAATGAGCAGTTCTTC,CASSNLDRAAYNEQFF
TRBD2,TRBJ2-3,TRBV7-3,once,TGTGCCAGCAGCTTAACGTTCGGGGGAGGGGCAGATACGCAGTATTTT,CASSLTFGGGADTQYF
.,TRBJ2-7,TRBV11-2,.,TGTGCCAGCAGCCCCAGGCAGGGGGAGGAGACCACCTACGAGCAGTACTTC,CASSPRQGEETTYEQYF
.,TRBJ1-4,TRBV21-1,.,TGTGCCAGCAGCAAACAAGGGGACAGGGGAGAGGTTAATGAAAAACTGTTTTTT,CASSKQGDRGEVNEKLFF
.,TRBJ2-7,TRBV27,.,TGTGCCAGCAGTTTAATTGATAGCTCCTACGAGCAGTACTTC,CASSLIDSSYEQYF
TRBD2,TRBJ2-1,TRBV27,.,TGTGCCAGCAGGGTGGGACTAGCGGGGGAAAATGAGCAGTTCTTC,CASRVGLAGENEQFF
TRBD2,TRBJ2-1,TRBV7-2,.,TGTGCCAGCAGCGCCCGGACTAGCGGGGGGGGCCCTGACAATGAGCAGTTCTTC,CASSARTSGGGPDNEQFF
TRBD2,TRBJ2-7,TRBV7-2,once,TGTGCCAGCAGCTCACTAGCGGGAGGGCCCCACGAGCAGTACTTC,CASSSLAGGPHEQYF
.,TRBJ1-5,TRBV5-8,.,TGTGCCAGCAGCAGCCCACAGGGAAATCAGCCCCAGCATTTT,CASSSPQGNQPQHF
.,TRBJ2-7,TRBV7-6,once,TGTGCCAGCAGCTTATCGGACGGCTACGAGCAGTACTTC,CASSLSDGYEQYF
.,TRBJ2-7,TRBV29-1,once,TGCAGCGTTGAAGATCCGGAGGGGGAGGGACCCTACGAGCAGTACTTC,CSVEDPEGEGPYEQYF
TRBD2,TRBJ2-1,TRBV27,once,TGTGCCAGCAGTCCGACTAGCGGCGTTGGGCAGTTCTTC,CASSPTSGVGQFF
TRBD2,TRBJ2-1,TRBV9,.,TGTGCCAGCAGCGTAGGATCGACTAGCGGGAGGATGAATGAGCAGTTCTTC,CASSVGSTSGRMNEQFF
.,TRBJ2-1,TRBV7-9,.,TGTGCCAGCAGCTTAGATGAGGTCGGTTACAATGAGCAGTTCTTC,CASSLDEVGYNEQFF
.,TRBJ2-2,TRBV6-6,.,TGTGCCAGCAACGGGGACAACACCGGGGAGCTGTTTTTT,CASNGDNTGELFF
.,TRBJ2-5,TRBV6-5,.,TGTGCCAGCGGAACACTACAGGATTACCAAGAGACCCAGTACTTC,CASGTLQDYQETQYF
.,TRBJ2-2,TRBV7-3,.,TGTGCCAGCAGCTCAACGGGGGAGCTGTTTTTT,CASSSTGELFF
.,TRBJ2-2,TRBV27,once,TGTGCCAGCTACACCCTTGAAAACACCGGGGAGCTGTTTTTT,CASYTLENTGELFF
.,TRBJ2-7,TRBV28,.,TGTGCCAGCAGTTTTCCCGGAAGTACCACCTCCTACGAGCAGTACTTC,CASSFPGSTTSYEQYF
TRBD1,TRBJ1-4,TRBV13,.,TGTGCCAGCAGCTCGGACAGGCATGGCGAAAAACTGTTTTTT,CASSSDRHGEKLFF
.,TRBJ2-7,TRBV2,.,TGTGCCAGCAGTGGTTCAGTGGGGGTCGGCTCCTACGAGCAGTACTTC,CASSGSVGVGSYEQYF
TRBD1,TRBJ2-1,TRBV11-1,.,TGTGCCAGCAGCTTAGTTGGACAGGGTAATGAGCAGTTCTTC,CASSLVGQGNEQFF
.,TRBJ2-3,TRBV18,.,TGTGCCAGCTCACCCATAGGCAGGGGGGGCACAGATACGCAGTATTTT,CASSPIGRGGTDTQYF
TRBD1,TRBJ1-4,TRBV19,.,TGTGCCAGTAGAGGGCCGGGACAGGGAGCAACTAATGAAAAACTGTTTTTT,CASRGPGQGATNEKLFF
.,TRBJ1-2,TRBV19,.,TGTGCCAGTATAGGGCCAGGGGACTCTTACTATGGCTACACCTTC,CASIGPGDSYYGYTF
.,TRBJ1-3,TRBV5-1,.,TGCGCCAGCAGCTCGACGGACTCTGGAAACACCATATATTTT,CASSSTDSGNTIYF
TRBD2,TRBJ2-3,TRBV6-5,.,TGTGCCAGCTCTAGCGGGGTAGGCACAGATACGCAGTATTTT,CASSSGVGTDTQYF
TRBD2,TRBJ2-3,TRBV4-2,.,TGTGCCAGCAGCCAAGATCCCACTAGCGGGCCGGATACGCAGTATTTT,CASSQDPTSGPDTQYF
TRBD1,TRBJ2-1,TRBV7-9,.,TGTGCCAGCAGGGCAGTCGACAGGGGGCAGGTTGAGCAGTTCTTC,CASRAVDRGQVEQFF
.,TRBJ1-5,TRBV27,.,TGTGCCAGCAGTTTAGGGGGTATGGGCAATCAGCCCCAGCATTTT,CASSLGGMGNQPQHF